The next 17 T cell receptor beta chains were all read from a single sample in a study of PD-1 blockade in classical Hodgkin lymphoma. Assay: immunoSEQ multiplex PCR; the TCRdb copy retains only in-frame clones and omits some. The sample includes tens of thousands of clones, 80% to 90% seen only once; the top ten take around 10%. Each patient's relapse followed autologous stem cell transplantation, and brentuximab vedotin exposure varied. This material consisted of peripheral blood mononuclear cells (PBMCs), taken before the second cycle of nivolumab. All receptors come from a human donor with classical Hodgkin lymphoma.

The chain carries TRBV6-6 and TRBJ1-1; possible D gene TRBD1, 5 bases. Trimming left V 4 bases short and J 4 bases short, with 13 bases between. This CDR3 contains 14 residues. Germline loops: CDR1 MNHNY, CDR2 SVGAGI (reference sequence). The CDR3 DNA reads as TGTGCCAGCAGTTCCGGCGGGGGTGCCACTGAAGCTTTCTTT. Its protein product is CASSSGGGATEAFF.

V gene TRBV19 combines with J gene TRBJ2-1; D is ambiguous. The CDR3 is 13 amino acids. The germline V gene has CDR1 LNHDA and CDR2 SQIVND (reference sequence). Trimming pared 4 bases from V and 4 bases from J, leaving 8 bases between. CDR3 loop: CASSNQVYNEQFF. DNA for the CDR3: TGTGCCAGTAGTAATCAGGTTTACAATGAGCAGTTCTTC.

The chain links TRBV5-6 to TRBJ2-7; 7 bases match TRBD2. V shed 7 bases and J 6 bases; nucleotides not matched to a gene: 4. Germline CDR1 SGHDT, CDR2 YYEEEE. The CDR3 loop spans 11 amino acids. CDR3 coding DNA: TGTGCCAGCTCCTGGGGGGGCGAGCAGTACTTC. Amino acids: CASSWGGEQYF.

This clone has just one count. The chain recombines TRBV28 with TRBJ2-3; no clear D. The CDR3 covers 12 residues. Germline CDR1 is MDHEN and CDR2 is SYDVKM. V was cut by 3 bases and J by 5 bases, with 6 bases left in between. The DNA of the CDR3 is TGTGCCAGCAGTTTCCCCCTAGATACGCAGTATTTT. Translating it yields CASSFPLDTQYF.

The table lists this clone with a count of one. The chain combines TRBV7-9 with TRBJ1-3; D is undetermined. Germline V lookup: CDR1 SEHNR, CDR2 FQNEAQ (reference sequence). This CDR3 is 13 amino acids long. With 5 bases removed from V and 0 bases from J, the gap between germline ends came to 5 bases. This CDR3 reads CASSPRSGNTIYF. CDR3 DNA: TGTGCCAGCAGCCCCCGCTCTGGAAACACCATATATTTT.

This clone was detected only once. V gene TRBV11-3 combines with J gene TRBJ2-1; 11 nucleotides agree with TRBD1. The trim removed 5 bases at V and 5 bases at J, leaving 8 bases unmatched. The germline V gene has CDR1 SGHNT and CDR2 YENEEA. The CDR3 loop spans 16 amino acids. CDR3 loop: CASSLFPGQGDNEQFF. DNA for the CDR3: TGTGCCAGCAGCCTGTTTCCGGGACAGGGGGACAATGAGCAGTTCTTC.

The V gene is TRBV28, the J gene TRBJ2-7; TRBD2 matches 7 bases. J lost 4 bases, V lost 1 base, and 10 bases had no gene match. The CDR3 runs 16 residues. Germline assignment: CDR1 MDHEN and CDR2 SYDVKM. The chain's CDR3 is CASSLYTGAGWYEQYF. The CDR3 coding sequence is TGTGCCAGCAGTTTATATACCGGAGCGGGGTGGTACGAGCAGTACTTC.

The V and J genes are TRBV28 and TRBJ2-1, with D tentatively TRBD1 or TRBD2 (6 bases each). The CDR3 sequence is 16 residues long. Germline V gives CDR1 MDHEN, CDR2 SYDVKM. The germline V and J ends were trimmed by 7 bases and 5 bases, with 21 bases remaining between them. The CDR3 here is CASTLRWGAVNNEQFF. CDR3 in DNA: TGTGCCAGCACCCTTCGGTGGGGGGCGGTCAACAATGAGCAGTTCTTC.

This chain links TRBV5-8 with TRBJ1-2, with unresolved D. The V and J ends lost 4 bases and 7 bases respectively, with 14 bases between them. In germline, CDR1 is SGHTS, CDR2 YDEGEE. The CDR3 runs to 13 residues. The CDR3 protein is CASSPMRSGGYTF. The CDR3 DNA reads as TGTGCCAGCAGCCCCATGAGGTCCGGTGGCTACACCTTC.

The chain recombines TRBV27 with TRBJ2-3, with D perhaps TRBD1 (6 bases). This CDR3 contains 15 residues. The V and J ends lost 3 bases and 3 bases respectively, with 13 bases between them. CDR1 MNHEY and CDR2 SMNVEV come from the germline V gene (reference sequence). The CDR3 DNA is TGTGCCAGCAGTTTCGCGAAGGGACAAACAGATACGCAGTATTTT. It translates to CASSFAKGQTDTQYF.

The gene calls are TRBV6-5 and TRBJ2-3; a weak D match, TRBD1 (6 bases). Between the trimmed V and J ends, which lost 6 bases and 4 bases, there was a span of 8 bases. This CDR3 comprises 12 residues. Germline values: CDR1 MNHEY, CDR2 SVGAGI. The CDR3 here is CASRRQADTQYF. DNA of the CDR3: TGTGCCAGCAGACGACAGGCAGATACGCAGTATTTT.

The chain has TRBV5-5 and TRBJ1-6; D unclear. Germline V gives CDR1 SGHKS, CDR2 YYEKEE (reference sequence). The V end lost 4 bases, the J end lost 7 bases, and 12 bases lay between the germline ends. CDR3 length: 14 amino acids. The DNA for the CDR3 is TGTGCCAGCAGCCTGGAGGGTAAAAATTCACCCCTCCACTTT. This sequence encodes CASSLEGKNSPLHF.

CDR3 DNA sequence: TGTGCCAGCAGAAATCCGACAGTGGGAACTTGGTCCTATAATTCACCCCTCCACTTT. The encoded protein is CASRNPTVGTWSYNSPLHF. This chain connects TRBV5-8 to TRBJ1-6; D may be TRBD1 (5 bases). V was pared by 5 bases and J by 1 base, with 22 bases between. The CDR3 covers 19 residues. CDR1 and CDR2 (germline): SGHTS, YDEGEE.

The CDR3, as DNA: TGTGCCAGCAGTATAAGCCCCACTAGCGGGCCAAGCACAGATACGCAGTATTTT. Its protein product is CASSISPTSGPSTDTQYF. The rearrangement uses TRBV27 and TRBJ2-3, with 9 bases matching TRBD2. J lost 0 bases, V lost 5 bases, and 12 bases had no gene match. This CDR3 contains 18 residues. In germline, CDR1 is MNHEY, CDR2 SMNVEV (reference sequence).

The genes are TRBV18 and TRBJ2-3, with D unclear. This CDR3 spans 14 amino acids. Germline loops: CDR1 KGHSH, CDR2 LQKENI. Trimming shortened V by 1 base and J by 4 bases, and 9 bases separated the two germline ends. The CDR3 here is CASSPRAVADTQYF. In DNA, the CDR3 is TGTGCCAGCTCACCACGGGCTGTGGCAGATACGCAGTATTTT.

The chain combines TRBV4-1 with TRBJ2-3; D is ambiguous. CDR1 and CDR2 (germline): MGHRA, YSYEKL. The CDR3 runs to 11 residues. Trimming left V 6 bases short and J 4 bases short, with 5 bases between. The CDR3 loop reads CASRVSDTQYF. The CDR3 DNA follows: TGCGCCAGCAGAGTATCAGATACGCAGTATTTT.

The rearrangement links TRBV5-8 to TRBJ1-2, with 11 bases that match TRBD1. CDR3 length: 16 residues. V trimming: 7 bases; J trimming: 0 bases; junction bases outside the gene matches: 8. CDR1 SGHTS and CDR2 YDEGEE come from the germline V gene. The CDR3 here is CASGRDRGLANYGYTF. DNA of the CDR3: TGTGCCAGCGGTCGGGACAGGGGGTTAGCTAACTATGGCTACACCTTC.